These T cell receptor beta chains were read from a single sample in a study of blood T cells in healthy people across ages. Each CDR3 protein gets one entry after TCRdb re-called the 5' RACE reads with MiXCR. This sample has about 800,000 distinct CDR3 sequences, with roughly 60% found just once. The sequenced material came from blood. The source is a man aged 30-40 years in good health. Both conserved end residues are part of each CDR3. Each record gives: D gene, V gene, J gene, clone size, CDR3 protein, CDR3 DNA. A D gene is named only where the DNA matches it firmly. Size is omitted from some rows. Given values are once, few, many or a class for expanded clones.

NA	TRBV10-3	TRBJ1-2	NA	CAISVHSDDNYGYTF	TGTGCCATCAGTGTACACTCGGATGATAACTATGGCTACACCTTC
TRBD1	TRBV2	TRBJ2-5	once	CASNLDRGQETQYF	TGTGCCAGCAACCTAGACAGGGGCCAAGAGACCCAGTACTTC
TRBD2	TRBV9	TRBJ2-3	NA	CASSLKRGRDTQYF	TGTGCCAGCAGCCTAAAGCGGGGGCGGGATACGCAGTATTTT
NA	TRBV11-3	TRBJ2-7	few	CASSLYGDPGEQYF	TGTGCCAGCAGCTTATACGGAGACCCGGGCGAGCAGTACTTC
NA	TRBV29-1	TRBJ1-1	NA	CSVGEGSVAFF	TGCAGCGTTGGGGAGGGGTCGGTGGCTTTCTTT
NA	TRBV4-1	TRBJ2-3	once	CASSQGPLSDTQYF	TGCGCCAGCAGCCAGGGTCCTCTCTCAGATACGCAGTATTTT
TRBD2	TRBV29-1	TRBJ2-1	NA	CSVDLGGIYNEQFF	TGCAGCGTTGATCTGGGGGGGATCTACAATGAGCAGTTCTTC
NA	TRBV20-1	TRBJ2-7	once	CSASPDGTYEQYF	TGCAGTGCTTCACCGGACGGTACCTACGAGCAGTACTTC
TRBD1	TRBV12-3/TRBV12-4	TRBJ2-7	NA	CASGQGWNEQYF	TGTGCCAGCGGACAGGGGTGGAACGAGCAGTACTTC
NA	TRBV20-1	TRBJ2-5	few	CSARDWTLSETQYF	TGCAGTGCTAGAGATTGGACCCTGAGTGAGACCCAGTACTTC
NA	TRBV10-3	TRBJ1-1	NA	CAIWQGLGNTEAFF	TGTGCCATCTGGCAGGGGCTGGGCAACACTGAAGCTTTCTTT
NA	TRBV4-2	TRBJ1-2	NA	CASSPPGGQVHGYTF	TGTGCCAGCAGCCCCCCGGGGGGGCAGGTTCATGGCTACACCTTC
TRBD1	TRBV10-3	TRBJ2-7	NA	CAISGRQGWSDEQYF	TGTGCCATCAGTGGGAGACAGGGTTGGAGCGACGAGCAGTACTTC
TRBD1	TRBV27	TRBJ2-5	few	CASSLYRDRQETQYF	TGTGCCAGCAGTTTATACCGGGACAGGCAAGAGACCCAGTACTTC
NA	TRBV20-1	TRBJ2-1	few	CSASLGRSIANEQFF	TGCAGTGCTTCCCTAGGAAGATCGATAGCTAATGAGCAGTTCTTC
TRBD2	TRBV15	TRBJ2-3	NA	CATSGSGASTDTQYF	TGTGCCACCAGCGGGAGCGGGGCTAGCACAGATACGCAGTATTTT
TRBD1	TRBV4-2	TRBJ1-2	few	CASSQRQGEGYGYTF	TGTGCCAGCAGCCAGCGACAGGGGGAGGGCTATGGCTACACCTTC
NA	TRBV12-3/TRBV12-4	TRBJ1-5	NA	CASSFRINHPQHF	TGTGCCAGCAGTTTTAGAATCAATCATCCCCAGCATTTT
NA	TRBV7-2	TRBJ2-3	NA	CASSLDTGNLPQYF	TGTGCCAGCAGCCTCGATACGGGGAACTTGCCGCAGTATTTT
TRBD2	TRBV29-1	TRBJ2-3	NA	CSVEVPSGGEDTQYF	TGCAGCGTTGAAGTTCCTAGCGGGGGAGAAGATACGCAGTATTTT
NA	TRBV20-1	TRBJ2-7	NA	CSAPRAPYEQYF	TGCAGTGCCCCTAGAGCCCCCTACGAGCAGTACTTC
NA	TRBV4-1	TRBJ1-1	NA	CASSQERILNTEAFF	TGCGCCAGCAGCCAAGAGCGGATTCTGAACACTGAAGCTTTCTTT
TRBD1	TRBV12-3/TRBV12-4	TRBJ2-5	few	CASSPTRQGLGETQYF	TGTGCCAGCAGTCCGACCCGACAGGGCTTGGGAGAGACCCAGTACTTC
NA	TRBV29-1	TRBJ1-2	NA	CSVEEVTDYGYTF	TGCAGCGTTGAAGAGGTGACCGACTATGGCTACACCTTC
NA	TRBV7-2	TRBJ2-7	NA	CASSLGGRQYEQYF	TGTGCCAGCAGCTTAGGCGGACGACAATACGAGCAGTACTTC
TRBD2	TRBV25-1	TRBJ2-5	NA	CASGDSGDPFEQYF	TGTGCCAGCGGGGATAGCGGGGATCCTTTTGAGCAGTACTTC
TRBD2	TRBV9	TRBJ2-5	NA	CASSKVGVAGAGQETQYF	TGTGCCAGCAGCAAGGTTGGAGTAGCGGGGGCCGGACAAGAGACCCAGTACTTC
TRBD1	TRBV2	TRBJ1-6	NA	CASKTRGQANSPLHF	TGTGCCAGTAAAACAAGGGGACAGGCTAATTCACCCCTCCACTTT
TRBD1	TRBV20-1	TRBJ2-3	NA	CSAEGWDRDLDTQYF	TGCAGTGCTGAGGGTTGGGACAGGGACTTAGATACGCAGTATTTT
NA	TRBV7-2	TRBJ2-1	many	CASSLSFGDEQFF	TGTGCCAGCAGCTTAAGTTTTGGTGACGAGCAGTTCTTC
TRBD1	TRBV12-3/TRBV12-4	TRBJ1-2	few	CASSLKQGTGGYTF	TGTGCCAGCAGTTTAAAACAGGGGACGGGTGGCTACACCTTC
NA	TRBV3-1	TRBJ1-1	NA	CASSQVFSGTEAFF	TGTGCCAGCAGCCAAGTTTTCTCGGGCACTGAAGCTTTCTTT
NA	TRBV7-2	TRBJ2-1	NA	CASSQDAGQPPEFF	TGTGCCAGCAGCCAAGACGCGGGACAGCCACCTGAGTTCTTC
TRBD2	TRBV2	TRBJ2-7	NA	CASSDLGLAGVEQYF	TGTGCCAGCAGTGACCTAGGACTAGCGGGAGTCGAGCAGTACTTC
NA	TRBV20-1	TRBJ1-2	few	CRSGRLDGYTF	TGCAGGAGCGGCAGATTAGATGGCTACACCTTC
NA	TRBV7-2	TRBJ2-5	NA	CASSAMTGREQYF	TGTGCCAGCAGCGCAATGACAGGAAGAGAGCAGTACTTC
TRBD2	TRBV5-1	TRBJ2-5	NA	CASSLSPLAGSGETQYF	TGCGCCAGCAGCTTGAGCCCACTAGCGGGGTCAGGGGAGACCCAGTACTTC
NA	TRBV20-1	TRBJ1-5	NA	CSAFGPLEQDQPQHF	TGCAGTGCGTTTGGTCCCCTCGAGCAGGATCAGCCCCAGCATTTT
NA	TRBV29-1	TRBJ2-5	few	CSVSSAETQYF	TGCAGCGTCTCTAGTGCGGAGACCCAGTACTTC
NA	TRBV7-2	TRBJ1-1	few	CASSWYTEAFF	TGTGCCAGCAGCTGGTACACTGAAGCTTTCTTT
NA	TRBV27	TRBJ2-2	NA	CASRFQWGSGELFF	TGTGCCAGCAGATTTCAGTGGGGCTCCGGGGAGCTGTTTTTT